Presented here are 25 T cell receptor beta chains from one specimen sequenced in a study of CD8 T cells in Susac syndrome. cDNA came from about 0.5 to 1 ug RNA primed by random hexamers. From the immunoSEQ multiplex PCR reads, TCRdb called clonotypes with MiXCR, one entry per CDR3 protein. The data show approximately 74,000 distinct CDR3 sequences, with more than 85% seen just once and around 0.48% held by the top ten. Input material: CD4+ T cells from PBMCs. The receptors here all came from a human donor with Susac syndrome.

The V call is TRBV20-1, the J call TRBJ2-7; 8 positions match TRBD2. Germline assignment: CDR1 DFQATT and CDR2 SNEGSKA (reference sequence). The CDR3 consists of 13 residues. The ends lost 6 bases at V and 3 bases at J; junction bases unmatched: 7. The chain's CDR3 is CSAPPGGSYEQYF. CDR3 in DNA: TGCAGTGCCCCCCCGGGGGGGAGCTACGAGCAGTACTTC.

The chain combines TRBV30 with TRBJ2-7; 9 bases map to TRBD1. Germline V gene sequence: CDR1 GTSNPN, CDR2 SVGIG (reference sequence). This CDR3 spans 12 amino acids. V dropped 8 bases and J dropped 3; count of bases not matched to a gene: 5. CDR3 amino acids: CALRTGVYEQYF. The DNA for the CDR3 is TGTGCCCTACGGACAGGGGTCTACGAGCAGTACTTC.

The count of this clonotype is one. The CDR3 DNA follows: TGTGCCAGCACCACAGGCAGGCATCAGCCCCAGCATTTT. This sequence encodes CASTTGRHQPQHF. The rearrangement uses TRBV6-2 or TRBV6-3 and TRBJ1-5; D is perhaps TRBD1 (5 bases). CDR1 MNHEY and CDR2 SVGEGT come from the germline V gene. The CDR3 is made up of 13 amino acids. V was clipped by 7 bases and J by 5 bases, with 12 bases between them.

By sample share, this clonotype is medium-sized (0.01 to 0.1%). The chain recombines TRBV5-5 with TRBJ2-1; 8 positions agree with TRBD2. Germline V gives CDR1 SGHKS, CDR2 YYEKEE (reference sequence). This CDR3 comprises 17 residues. V shed 3 bases, J shed 5 bases, and the junction held 13 bases outside the gene matches. CDR3 residues: CASSWGGGGRTDNEQFF. CDR3 coding DNA: TGTGCCAGCAGCTGGGGGGGAGGCGGGAGGACTGACAATGAGCAGTTCTTC.

This sequence joins TRBV5-6 and TRBJ2-5, with 7 bases lining up with TRBD1. The length of the CDR3 is 16 residues. CDR1 is SGHDT and CDR2 is YYEEEE in the germline V gene. With V trimmed by 4 bases and J by 1 base, 10 bases remained unmatched. In DNA, the CDR3 is TGTGCCAGCAGCCCATACACGACAGGGACCCAAGAGACCCAGTACTTC. Its protein product is CASSPYTTGTQETQYF.

This rearrangement joins TRBV6-1 to TRBJ2-7, with 8 bases matching TRBD2. J gave up 3 bases and V 3 bases, and 7 bases lay outside the gene matches. This CDR3 comprises 15 residues. Germline V gene data show CDR1 as MNHNS and CDR2 as SASEGT. The CDR3 sequence is CASSDSGTLLYEQYF. The CDR3, as DNA: TGTGCCAGCAGTGATAGCGGGACGCTTCTCTACGAGCAGTACTTC.

The rearrangement uses TRBV20-1 and TRBJ2-3; TRBD1 matches 9 bases. CDR3 size: 16 residues. Germline assignment: CDR1 DFQATT and CDR2 SNEGSKA (reference sequence). V was clipped by 6 bases and J by 8 bases; unmatched bases: 18. The chain's CDR3 is CSAAAPGQGRQGTQYF. In nucleotides, the CDR3 is TGCAGTGCAGCCGCCCCGGGACAGGGACGCCAGGGTACGCAGTATTTT.

The rearrangement joins TRBV2 to TRBJ1-1; 7 bases fit TRBD1. The J segment lost 2 bases and the V segment lost 6 bases, leaving 9 bases of the junction unmatched. The CDR3 extends over 15 amino acids. Germline V gene lookup returns CDR1 SNHLY and CDR2 FYNNEI. DNA of the CDR3: TGTGCCAGCAGGGCTCAGACAGGGATTAACACTGAAGCTTTCTTT. Encoded protein: CASRAQTGINTEAFF.

J is TRBJ1-2 and V is TRBV30; unclear D gene. CDR1 and CDR2 (germline): GTSNPN, SVGIG (reference sequence). This CDR3 contains 14 residues. V was cut by 2 bases and J by 7 bases, with 17 bases left in between. In DNA, the CDR3 is TGTGCCTGGAGTTTAAGCTCAGGACTAGGTGGCTACACCTTC. Translating it yields CAWSLSSGLGGYTF.

This rearrangement joins TRBV6-1 to TRBJ2-6; D might be TRBD1 (6 bases). CDR1 and CDR2 (germline): MNHNS, SASEGT. The CDR3 is 15 amino acids. The V and J ends lost 5 bases and 2 bases respectively, with 10 bases between them. In DNA, the CDR3 is TGTGCCAGCAGTCACAGGGAAGCTGGGGCCAACGTCCTGACTTTC. Amino acid sequence: CASSHREAGANVLTF.

The gene calls are TRBV20-1 and TRBJ2-5; either TRBD1 or TRBD2 may supply D (5 bases each). Trimming shortened V by 5 bases and J by 5 bases, and 21 bases separated the two germline ends. The CDR3 spans 15 residues. The germline CDR1 and CDR2 sequences are DFQATT and SNEGSKA (reference sequence). The CDR3 nucleotides read TGCAGTGCTCCCGGGGCTAGAGAGGTTTTGGAGACCCAGTACTTC. It yields the protein CSAPGAREVLETQYF.

The V and J genes are TRBV6-2 or TRBV6-3 and TRBJ2-7; weak D call: TRBD2 (6 bases). V lost 4 bases, J lost 9 bases, and 19 bases lay in between. The CDR3 loop spans 14 amino acids. Germline-derived CDR1 and CDR2 are MNHEY and SVGEGT. The CDR3 protein is CASSLKPGLSMQYF. In DNA form, the CDR3 reads TGTGCCAGCAGTTTAAAGCCGGGACTGTCCATGCAGTACTTC.

This sequence joins TRBV2 and TRBJ1-2; possible D gene TRBD1, 5 bases. This CDR3 has 13 amino acids. Trimming stripped 8 bases from V and 8 bases from J, with 18 bases between. CDR1 is SNHLY, CDR2 FYNNEI, per germline. The CDR3 nucleotides read TGTGCCAGCCAGCTGGTGGAAAGGGACGGCTACACCTTC. The encoded protein is CASQLVERDGYTF.

The V and J genes are TRBV20-1 and TRBJ1-2, with D uncertain. The germline CDR1 and CDR2 sequences are DFQATT and SNEGSKA (reference sequence). The CDR3 has 13 amino acids. Deletions cut 4 bases from V and 0 bases from J, with 9 bases between. CDR3 sequence: CSAISGSNYGYTF. The CDR3, as DNA: TGCAGTGCTATTTCCGGATCTAACTATGGCTACACCTTC.

The gene calls are TRBV3-1 and TRBJ2-2; the D is unclear. The CDR3 is 13 amino acids. The ends were cut back, 2 bases at V and 2 bases at J, with 3 bases in the middle. CDR1 is LGHDT, CDR2 YNNKEL, per germline (reference sequence). The CDR3 DNA follows: TGTGCCAGCAGCCAACTTAACACCGGGGAGCTGTTTTTT. Translated: CASSQLNTGELFF.

V is TRBV5-6 and J is TRBJ2-7, with 8 nucleotides matching TRBD2. Germline CDR1 SGHDT, CDR2 YYEEEE. The CDR3 spans 19 residues. The J segment lost 5 bases and the V segment lost 3 bases, leaving 22 bases of the junction unmatched. CDR3 loop: CASSSTSLSGGLPSNEQYF. The DNA for the CDR3 is TGTGCCAGCAGCTCGACGAGCCTATCGGGGGGGCTTCCTTCGAACGAGCAGTACTTC.

This clonotype occurred a few times. The chain employs TRBV5-1 and TRBJ1-1; possible D gene TRBD1, 6 bases. CDR3 length: 14 residues. V gave up 5 bases and J gave up 1 base, with 12 bases separating them. Germline loops: CDR1 SGHRS, CDR2 YFSETQ. Written as DNA, the CDR3 is TGCGCCAGCAGTTCACGGACAGCGAACACTGAAGCTTTCTTT. Residues: CASSSRTANTEAFF.

V and J are TRBV7-2 and TRBJ2-1, with TRBD2 as a possible D gene (6 bases). This CDR3 region has 15 residues. The germline V gene encodes CDR1 SGHTA and CDR2 FQGNSA. V lost 1 base to trimming and J lost 6 bases, with 13 bases between them. CDR3 residues: CASSLVGTGTNEQFF. CDR3 nucleotide sequence: TGTGCCAGCAGCTTAGTAGGGACTGGGACCAATGAGCAGTTCTTC.

The chain carries TRBV19 and TRBJ1-2; 7 nucleotides agree with TRBD1. Germline V lookup: CDR1 LNHDA, CDR2 SQIVND (reference sequence). This CDR3 is 17 amino acids long. V shed 4 bases and J 4 bases; nucleotides not matched to a gene: 15. The CDR3 DNA follows: TGTGCCAGTAGTACGCCCCCATGGACAGGCCCCAGCTATGGCTACACCTTC. Its translation: CASSTPPWTGPSYGYTF. The full variable domain, in which reference TRBV19 and TRBJ1-2 provide the parts outside the CDR3, is DGGITQSPKYLFRKEGQNVTLSCEQNLNHDAMYWYRQDPGQGLRLIYYSQIVNDFQKGDIAEGYSVSREKKESFPLTVTSAQKNPTAFYLCASSTPPWTGPSYGYTFGSGTRLTVV.

The V call is TRBV6-5, the J call TRBJ1-1, with D tentatively TRBD1 (6 bases). The germline CDR1 and CDR2 sequences are MNHEY and SVGAGI. The CDR3 has 14 amino acids. V lost 8 bases, J lost 1 base, and 14 bases lay in between. The CDR3 sequence is CASVGGAGNTEAFF. The DNA for the CDR3 is TGTGCCAGCGTTGGGGGGGCCGGGAACACTGAAGCTTTCTTT.

The chain joins TRBV7-2 to TRBJ1-2; D not resolved. The CDR3 covers 13 residues. Looked up from germline, CDR1 is SGHTA and CDR2 is FQGNSA. V was clipped by 5 bases and J by 4 bases, with 11 bases between them. The CDR3 region is CASSPIPAYGYTF. In nucleotides, the CDR3 is TGTGCCAGCAGCCCCATCCCAGCCTATGGCTACACCTTC.

The CDR3, as DNA: TGTGCCAGCAGTTACTCGGCGAGGCCAAGCTCCTATAATTCACCCCTCCACTTT. Translation gives CASSYSARPSSYNSPLHF. The gene calls are TRBV6-5 and TRBJ1-6, with D uncertain. CDR3 length: 18 amino acids. The germline CDR1 and CDR2 sequences are MNHEY and SVGAGI. V was pared by 0 bases and J by 0 bases, with 12 bases between.

This sequence joins TRBV3-1 and TRBJ1-1; D unclear. Germline V gene lookup returns CDR1 LGHDT and CDR2 YNNKEL (reference sequence). Trimming removed 1 base from V and 0 bases from J, with 0 bases in between. CDR3 length: 12 amino acids. The CDR3 region has the DNA TGTGCCAGCAGCCAAGTGAACACTGAAGCTTTCTTT. It translates to CASSQVNTEAFF.

The chain recombines TRBV19 with TRBJ1-2; TRBD1 agrees at 8 bases. J was trimmed by 6 bases and V by 11 bases; bases with no gene match: 14. CDR3 length equals 14 residues. Germline V CDR1 and CDR2: LNHDA, SQIVND (reference sequence). The CDR3 DNA reads TGTGCCGGTAACGCCGGGGACAGGATAAATGGCTACACCTTC. This gives the protein CAGNAGDRINGYTF.

This clonotype was seen just once. The CDR3 DNA follows: TGTGCCAGCAGCTTAGCCTCCGACGCTCTCGGTCCCCTGGTTCCGTACTTC. It is translated as CASSLASDALGPLVPYF. V is TRBV7-9 and J is TRBJ2-4; D not resolved. Germline values: CDR1 SEHNR, CDR2 FQNEAQ (reference sequence). The CDR3 has 17 amino acids. Trimming stripped 0 bases from V and 15 bases from J, with 27 bases between.